This TCR beta chain came from a study of T cells expressing NK-cell markers. At the level of the study: Out of eight donors sequenced, seven tested HCMV-seropositive and the remaining one seronegative.

CDR1 is LGHNT, CDR2 FRNRAP, per germline. The CDR3 runs to 16 residues. TCR beta cDNA was generated via 5'RACE template switching incorporating UMIs. TCRdb reprocessed the 5' RACE reads and stores each CDR3 protein as one record, lacking DNA. The table lists approximately 150,000 distinct CDR3 sequences. With regard to this clonotype: Its specificity is not known.

Study findings and constraints: CD8+ T cells in six donors included dominant NKG2C+ clonotypes at 1.0-7.0%.

The V gene is TRBV12-5, the J gene TRBJ2-1. The sample comprised blood T cells: a sorted CD56 or NKG2C T cell subset, CD4+ or CD8+ T cells, or bulk PBMC T cells (not recorded which). The receptor was derived from a man aged 18 to 30 in good health. The CDR3 reads CASGLSGLLSYNEQFF. Full variable domain (outside the CDR3, taken from reference TRBV12-5 and TRBJ2-1): DARVTQTPRHKVTEMGQEVTMRCQPILGHNTVFWYRQTMMQGLELLAYFRNRAPLDDSGMPKDRFSAEMPDATLATLKIQPSEPRDSAVYFCASGLSGLLSYNEQFFGPGTRLTVL.